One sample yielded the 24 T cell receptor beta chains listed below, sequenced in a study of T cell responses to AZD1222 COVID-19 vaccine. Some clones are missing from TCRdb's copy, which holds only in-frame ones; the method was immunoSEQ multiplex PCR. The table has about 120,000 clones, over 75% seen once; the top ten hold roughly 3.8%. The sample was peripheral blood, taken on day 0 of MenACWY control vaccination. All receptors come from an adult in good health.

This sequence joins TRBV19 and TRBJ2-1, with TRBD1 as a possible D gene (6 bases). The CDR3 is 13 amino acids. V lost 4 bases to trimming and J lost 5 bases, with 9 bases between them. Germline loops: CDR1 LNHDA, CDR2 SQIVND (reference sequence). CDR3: CASSRTENNEQFF. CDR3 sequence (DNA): TGTGCCAGTAGTAGGACAGAGAACAATGAGCAGTTCTTC.

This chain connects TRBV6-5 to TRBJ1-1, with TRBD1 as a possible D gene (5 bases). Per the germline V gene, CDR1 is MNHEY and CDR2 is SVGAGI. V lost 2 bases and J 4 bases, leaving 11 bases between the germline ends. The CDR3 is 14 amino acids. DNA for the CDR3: TGTGCCAGCAGTTACGACCCGAGGGGCACTGAAGCTTTCTTT. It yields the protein CASSYDPRGTEAFF.

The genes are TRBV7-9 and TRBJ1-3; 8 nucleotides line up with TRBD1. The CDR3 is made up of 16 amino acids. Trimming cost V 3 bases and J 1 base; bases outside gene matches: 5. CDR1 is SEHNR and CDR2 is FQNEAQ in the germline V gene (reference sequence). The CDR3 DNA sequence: TGTGCCAGCAGCTTTCCACAGGGGGTGTCTGGAAACACCATATATTTT. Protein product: CASSFPQGVSGNTIYF.

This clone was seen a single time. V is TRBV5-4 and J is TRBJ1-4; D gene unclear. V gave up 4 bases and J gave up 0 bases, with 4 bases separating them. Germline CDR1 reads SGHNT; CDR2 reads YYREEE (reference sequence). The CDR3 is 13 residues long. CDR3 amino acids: CASSTPTNEKLFF. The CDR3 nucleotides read TGTGCCAGCAGCACTCCAACTAATGAAAAACTGTTTTTT.

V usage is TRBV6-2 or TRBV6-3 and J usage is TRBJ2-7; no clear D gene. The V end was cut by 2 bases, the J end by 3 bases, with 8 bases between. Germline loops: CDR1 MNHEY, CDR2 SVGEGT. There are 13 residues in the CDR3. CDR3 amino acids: CASSYPLHYEQYF. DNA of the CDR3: TGTGCCAGCAGTTACCCACTTCACTACGAGCAGTACTTC.

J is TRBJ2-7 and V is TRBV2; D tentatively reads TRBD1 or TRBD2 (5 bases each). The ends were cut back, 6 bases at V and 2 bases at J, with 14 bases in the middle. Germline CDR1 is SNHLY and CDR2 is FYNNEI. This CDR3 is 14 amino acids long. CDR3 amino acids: CASSVGRSPYEQYF. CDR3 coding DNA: TGTGCCAGCAGCGTGGGACGGAGCCCCTACGAGCAGTACTTC.

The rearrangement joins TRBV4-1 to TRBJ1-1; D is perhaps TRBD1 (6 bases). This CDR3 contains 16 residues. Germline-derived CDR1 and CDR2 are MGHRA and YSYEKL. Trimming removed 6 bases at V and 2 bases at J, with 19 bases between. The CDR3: CASRPIYRVLNTEAFF. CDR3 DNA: TGCGCCAGCAGGCCAATTTACAGGGTTCTAAACACTGAAGCTTTCTTT.

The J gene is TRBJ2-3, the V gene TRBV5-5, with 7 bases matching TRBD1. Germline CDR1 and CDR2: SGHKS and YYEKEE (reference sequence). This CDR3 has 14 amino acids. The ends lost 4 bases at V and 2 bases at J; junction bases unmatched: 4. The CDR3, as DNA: TGTGCCAGCAGCCCGACAGGGTTCACAGATACGCAGTATTTT. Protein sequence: CASSPTGFTDTQYF.

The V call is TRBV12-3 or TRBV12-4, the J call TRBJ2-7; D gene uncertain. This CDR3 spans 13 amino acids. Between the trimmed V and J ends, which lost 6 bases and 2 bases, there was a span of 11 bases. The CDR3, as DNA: TGTGCCAGCAGGGATACTGGAACCTACGAGCAGTACTTC. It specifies CASRDTGTYEQYF.

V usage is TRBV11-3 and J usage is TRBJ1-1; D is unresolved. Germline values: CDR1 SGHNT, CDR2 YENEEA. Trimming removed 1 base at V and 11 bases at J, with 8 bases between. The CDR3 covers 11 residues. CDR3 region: CASSLGPQAFF. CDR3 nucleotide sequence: TGTGCCAGCAGCTTAGGGCCTCAGGCTTTCTTT.

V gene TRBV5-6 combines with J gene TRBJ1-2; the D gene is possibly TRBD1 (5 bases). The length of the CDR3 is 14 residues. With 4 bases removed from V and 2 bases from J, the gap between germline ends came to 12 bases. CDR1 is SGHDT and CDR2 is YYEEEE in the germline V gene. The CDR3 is CASSPVQENYGYTF. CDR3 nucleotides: TGTGCCAGCAGCCCTGTACAGGAGAACTATGGCTACACCTTC.

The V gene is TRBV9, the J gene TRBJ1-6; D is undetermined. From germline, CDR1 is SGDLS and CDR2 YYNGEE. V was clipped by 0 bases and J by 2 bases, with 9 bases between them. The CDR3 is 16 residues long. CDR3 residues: CASSVEYGAYNSPLHF. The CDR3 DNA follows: TGTGCCAGCAGCGTAGAATACGGTGCCTATAATTCACCCCTCCACTTT.

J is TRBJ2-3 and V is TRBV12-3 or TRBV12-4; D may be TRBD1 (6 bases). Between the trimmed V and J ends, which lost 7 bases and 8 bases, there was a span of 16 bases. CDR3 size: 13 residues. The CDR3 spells CASNQGLRGTQYF. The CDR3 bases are TGTGCCAGCAACCAGGGGTTACGGGGTACGCAGTATTTT.

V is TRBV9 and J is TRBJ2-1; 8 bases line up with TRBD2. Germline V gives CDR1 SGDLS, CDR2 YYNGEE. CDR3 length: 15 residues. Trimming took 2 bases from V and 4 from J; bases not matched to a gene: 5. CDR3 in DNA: TGTGCCAGCAGCGTCGGGGGGGCCTCTTACAATGAGCAGTTCTTC. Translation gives CASSVGGASYNEQFF.

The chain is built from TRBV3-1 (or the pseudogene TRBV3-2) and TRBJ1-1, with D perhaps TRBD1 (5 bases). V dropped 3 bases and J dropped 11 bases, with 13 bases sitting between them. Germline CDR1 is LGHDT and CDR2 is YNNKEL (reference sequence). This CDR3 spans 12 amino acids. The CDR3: CASSQGGIVAFF. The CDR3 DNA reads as TGTGCCAGCAGCCAGGGGGGGATTGTCGCTTTCTTT.

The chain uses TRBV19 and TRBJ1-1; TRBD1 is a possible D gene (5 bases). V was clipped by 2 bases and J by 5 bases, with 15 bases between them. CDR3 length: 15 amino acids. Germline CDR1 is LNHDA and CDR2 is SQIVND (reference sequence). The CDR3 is CASSISWGLDTEAFF. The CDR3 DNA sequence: TGTGCCAGTAGTATAAGTTGGGGCCTGGATACTGAAGCTTTCTTT.

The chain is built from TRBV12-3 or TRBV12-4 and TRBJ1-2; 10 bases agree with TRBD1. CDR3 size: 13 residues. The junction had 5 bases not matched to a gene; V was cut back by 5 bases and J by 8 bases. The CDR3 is CASSGDRGWGYTF. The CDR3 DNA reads TGTGCCAGCAGTGGGGACAGGGGCTGGGGCTACACCTTC.

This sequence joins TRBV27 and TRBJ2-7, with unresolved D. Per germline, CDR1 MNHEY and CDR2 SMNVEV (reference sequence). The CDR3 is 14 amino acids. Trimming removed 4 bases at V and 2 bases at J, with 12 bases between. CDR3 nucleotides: TGTGCCAGCAGTTCGACTCGTCGCCCCTACGAGCAGTACTTC. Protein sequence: CASSSTRRPYEQYF.

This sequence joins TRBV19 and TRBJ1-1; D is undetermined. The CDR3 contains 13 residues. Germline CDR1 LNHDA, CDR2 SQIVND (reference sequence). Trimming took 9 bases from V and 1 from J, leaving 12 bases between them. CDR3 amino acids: CASSALSNTEAFF. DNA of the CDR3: TGTGCCAGCAGTGCTCTCTCGAACACTGAAGCTTTCTTT.

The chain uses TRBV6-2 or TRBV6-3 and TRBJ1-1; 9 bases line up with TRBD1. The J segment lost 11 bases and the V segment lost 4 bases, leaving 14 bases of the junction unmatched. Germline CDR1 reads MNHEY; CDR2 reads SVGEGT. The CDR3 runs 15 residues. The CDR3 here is CASSFRSQGAAGAFF. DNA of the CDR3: TGTGCCAGCAGTTTCCGGTCACAGGGGGCGGCTGGGGCTTTCTTT.

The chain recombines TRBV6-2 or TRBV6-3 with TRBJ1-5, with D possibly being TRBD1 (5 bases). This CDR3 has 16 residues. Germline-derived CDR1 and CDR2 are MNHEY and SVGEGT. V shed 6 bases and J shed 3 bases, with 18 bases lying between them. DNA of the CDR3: TGTGCCAGCAGCAGAATGAACAGGCATAACAATCAGCCCCAGCATTTT. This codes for CASSRMNRHNNQPQHF.

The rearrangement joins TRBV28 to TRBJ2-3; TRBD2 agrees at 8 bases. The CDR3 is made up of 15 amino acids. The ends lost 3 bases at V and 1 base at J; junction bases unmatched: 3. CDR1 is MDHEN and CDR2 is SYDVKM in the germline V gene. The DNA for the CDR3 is TGTGCCAGCAGTTTGATTAGCGGGGGCACAGATACGCAGTATTTT. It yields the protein CASSLISGGTDTQYF.

Written as DNA, the CDR3 is TGTGCCAGCAGTTCACGGGCCCGAACCCCCTACGAGCAGTACTTC. Translating it yields CASSSRARTPYEQYF. This chain connects TRBV28 to TRBJ2-7; D gene unclear. The CDR3 has 15 residues. Germline assignment: CDR1 MDHEN and CDR2 SYDVKM. V was trimmed by 4 bases and J by 2 bases, leaving 15 bases between them.

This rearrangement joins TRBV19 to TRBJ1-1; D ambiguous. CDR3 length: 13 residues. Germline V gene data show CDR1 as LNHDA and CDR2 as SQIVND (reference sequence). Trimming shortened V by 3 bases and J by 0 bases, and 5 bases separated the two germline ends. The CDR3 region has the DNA TGTGCCAGTAGTATGGCTGTGAACACTGAAGCTTTCTTT. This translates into CASSMAVNTEAFF. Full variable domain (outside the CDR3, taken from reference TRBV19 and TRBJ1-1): DGGITQSPKYLFRKEGQNVTLSCEQNLNHDAMYWYRQDPGQGLRLIYYSQIVNDFQKGDIAEGYSVSREKKESFPLTVTSAQKNPTAFYLCASSMAVNTEAFFGQGTRLTVV.